Below are 6 T cell receptor beta chains sequenced from a single sample in a study of T-cell reconstitution after alpha-beta-depleted transplantation in children (dated by TCRdb to 2015 to 2016). Per the publication, the treatment or condition label means: allogeneic hematopoietic cell transplantation with graft depleted of TCRalphabeta T cells and CD19 B cells. The library was obtained by PCR. These reads were obtained on an Illumina HiSeq 2500. TCR library preparation used molecular barcoding, with unique molecular identifiers applied to normalize quantification of the TCRbeta repertoire. In TCRdb, the public reads were trimmed at Q25 with fastp and aligned with MiXCR, with productive beta chains retained. Identical CDR3 proteins give one entry, which carries the most common genes and DNA. The sample profile shows 45,000 to 70,000 distinct CDR3 sequences; 35% to 55% of them were found once. 95% to 98% of the sample lies in the top ten.

Here the sequenced sample was PBMCs, mostly from graft donor cells, taken 360 days after TCRalphabeta/CD19-depleted stem cell transplant. The source is a male patient younger than 18 who had a stem cell transplant for acute lymphoblastic leukemia, so the T cells may come from the graft donor.

This clonotype was observed a handful of times. DNA of the CDR3: TGTGCCAGCAGCTCAGCCCGAGGGGAAGGGGCTTTCTTT. The encoded protein is CASSSARGEGAFF. V usage is TRBV7-9 and J usage is TRBJ1-1, with D perhaps TRBD1 (5 bases). Germline V lookup: CDR1 SEHNR, CDR2 FQNEAQ (reference sequence). The CDR3 has 13 residues. Trimming stripped 4 bases from V and 11 bases from J, with 17 bases between.

The gene calls are TRBV7-3 and TRBJ2-4, with D perhaps assigned TRBD1 or TRBD2 (6 bases each). CDR1 and CDR2 (germline): SGHTA, FQGTGA. The CDR3 covers 14 residues. V gave up 1 base and J gave up 9 bases, with 13 bases separating them. The DNA of the CDR3 is TGTGCCAGCAGCTTAAACTCCAGGGGAGGCATTCAGTACTTC. As protein: CASSLNSRGGIQYF. The full variable domain, completed using reference TRBV7-3 and TRBJ2-4, is GAGVSQTPSNKVTEKGKYVELRCDPISGHTALYWYRQSLGQGPEFLIYFQGTGAADDSGLPNDRFFAVRPEGSVSTLKIQRTERGDSAVYLCASSLNSRGGIQYFGAGTRLSVL.

The chain carries TRBV2 and TRBJ1-1, with no clear D. Germline V gives CDR1 SNHLY, CDR2 FYNNEI. This CDR3 is 14 amino acids long. Trimming removed 2 bases from V and 11 bases from J, with 18 bases in between. CDR3 nucleotides: TGTGCCAGCAGTGAAATTCATGGCCCCGTTAAGGCTTTCTTT. It encodes CASSEIHGPVKAFF.

This clonotype has a single count. The gene calls are TRBV4-1 and TRBJ2-1; D may be TRBD1 (6 bases). Looked up from germline, CDR1 is MGHRA and CDR2 is YSYEKL. The CDR3 is made up of 13 amino acids. The V end lost 5 bases, the J end lost 7 bases, and 12 bases lay between the germline ends. The CDR3 region is CASSKPQGNEQFF. DNA of the CDR3: TGCGCCAGCAGCAAACCCCAGGGGAATGAGCAGTTCTTC.

V gene TRBV5-1 combines with J gene TRBJ2-5; 7 positions match TRBD2. Germline V gene data show CDR1 as SGHRS and CDR2 as YFSETQ. With V trimmed by 0 bases and J by 4 bases, 6 bases remained unmatched. The CDR3 consists of 15 residues. CDR3 coding DNA: TGCGCCAGCAGCTTGGCTGGACTAGGACGAGAGACCCAGTACTTC. Amino acids: CASSLAGLGRETQYF.

This chain uses TRBV6-5 with TRBJ2-1; 7 positions match TRBD2. Germline V lookup: CDR1 MNHEY, CDR2 SVGAGI. Trimming cost V 4 bases and J 4 bases; bases outside gene matches: 7. The CDR3 is 15 amino acids. The CDR3 DNA follows: TGTGCCAGCAGTTCACGGGACTACCCGTACAATGAGCAGTTCTTC. Its protein product is CASSSRDYPYNEQFF.